These 17 T cell receptor beta chains came from one sample sequenced in a study of shared clonotypes between healthy human individuals. Using immunoSEQ multiplex PCR, the repertoire was profiled, and TCRdb retains in-frame clones only, with some absent. The table has about a million clones, around 76% seen once. The sequencing sample was made of memory CD4+ T cells sorted from blood. Subset: CD45RA-negative fraction. The receptors stem from a man between 18 and 29 years old in good health.

In nucleotides, the CDR3 is TGTGCCAGCAGCTTTTCCGGCGAGCAGTACTTC. Translating it yields CASSFSGEQYF. The chain couples TRBV5-6 to TRBJ2-7; D is unresolved. The V gene lost 2 bases and the J gene lost 6 bases, with 6 bases spanning the gap. The CDR3 spans 11 residues. The germline V gene has CDR1 SGHDT and CDR2 YYEEEE. The variable domain in full, with the rest retrieved from reference TRBV5-6 and TRBJ2-7, is DAGVTQSPTHLIKTRGQQVTLRCSPKSGHDTVSWYQQALGQGPQFIFQYYEEEERQRGNFPDRFSGHQFPNYSSELNVNALLLGDSALYLCASSFSGEQYFGPGTRLTVT.

Turning to this clone: At the DNA level, this CDR3 is encoded by other sequences in the same sample as well. V is TRBV27 and J is TRBJ2-2; the match to TRBD1 covers 8 bases. The CDR3 extends over 14 amino acids. Trimming cost V 3 bases and J 5 bases; bases outside gene matches: 2. CDR1 is MNHEY, CDR2 SMNVEV, per germline (reference sequence). The CDR3 nucleotides read TGTGCCAGCAGTTTTTGGACAGGGACCGGGGAGCTGTTTTTT. It encodes CASSFWTGTGELFF.

The chain joins TRBV5-1 to TRBJ2-5; possibly TRBD1 for D (6 bases). The V end lost 4 bases, the J end lost 2 bases, and 15 bases lay between the germline ends. This CDR3 region has 15 residues. The germline CDR1 and CDR2 sequences are SGHRS and YFSETQ. The CDR3 DNA sequence: TGCGCCAGCAGCCTAACAGGGTCCGGACAAGAGACCCAGTACTTC. As protein: CASSLTGSGQETQYF.

The rearrangement uses TRBV5-4 and TRBJ2-5; no reliable D call. V was pared by 5 bases and J by 2 bases, with 16 bases between. The CDR3 contains 15 residues. From germline, CDR1 is SGHNT and CDR2 YYREEE (reference sequence). CDR3 protein: CASSMNLDLQETQYF. The DNA of the CDR3 is TGTGCCAGCAGTATGAACCTGGACCTTCAAGAGACCCAGTACTTC.

The V call is TRBV7-9, the J call TRBJ2-2, with 14 bases fitting TRBD2. Germline CDR1 reads SEHNR; CDR2 reads FQNEAQ (reference sequence). CDR3 length: 17 residues. J lost 8 bases, V lost 5 bases, and 10 bases had no gene match. The CDR3 coding sequence is TGTGCCAGCAGCCCCTCTGGGACTAGCGGGGGCATGGGGGAGCTGTTTTTT. It is translated as CASSPSGTSGGMGELFF.

This clone turned up a few times. This rearrangement joins TRBV19 to TRBJ1-5, with 8 bases identical to TRBD1. The CDR3 length is 14 residues. Germline loops: CDR1 LNHDA, CDR2 SQIVND (reference sequence). Losses at the gene ends were 4 bases for V and 6 bases for J; bases not matched to a gene: 5. In DNA, the CDR3 is TGTGCCAGTAGTACCCAGGGGGCGAGTCAGCCCCAGCATTTT. As protein: CASSTQGASQPQHF.

The sample holds many counts of this clone. This sample includes further DNA sequences coding for the same CDR3. This rearrangement joins TRBV4-1 to TRBJ1-5; tentatively, D is TRBD1 (6 bases). Germline V lookup: CDR1 MGHRA, CDR2 YSYEKL. CDR3 length: 15 amino acids. The ends were cut back, 4 bases at V and 2 bases at J, with 12 bases in the middle. The CDR3 DNA reads TGCGCCAGCAGCCTGGGGGGCCAGGGCAATCAGCCCCAGCATTTT. It specifies CASSLGGQGNQPQHF.

The chain links TRBV5-6 to TRBJ1-3, with D unresolved. Germline V CDR1 and CDR2: SGHDT, YYEEEE. This CDR3 has 13 residues. Trimming shortened V by 2 bases and J by 7 bases, and 10 bases separated the two germline ends. CDR3: CASSFDLTNTIYF. In DNA, the CDR3 is TGTGCCAGCAGCTTCGACTTGACCAACACCATATATTTT.

The J gene is TRBJ2-7, the V gene TRBV28, with 7 bases lining up with TRBD1. Germline-derived CDR1 and CDR2 are MDHEN and SYDVKM. This CDR3 is 13 amino acids long. V shed 2 bases and J 6 bases; nucleotides not matched to a gene: 4. In DNA form, the CDR3 reads TGTGCCAGCAGTTTAAAGGGGGCAGGCGAGCAGTACTTC. It translates to CASSLKGAGEQYF.

With respect to this clone: The same CDR3 arises from other DNA sequences in this sample as well. V gene TRBV5-1 combines with J gene TRBJ2-5; 7 nucleotides match TRBD1. The germline gives CDR1 SGHRS, CDR2 YFSETQ. The V and J ends lost 0 bases and 5 bases, in that order; junction bases with no gene match: 4. This CDR3 spans 14 amino acids. The CDR3 region is CASSLDSRGETQYF. DNA for the CDR3: TGCGCCAGCAGCTTGGATAGCAGGGGGGAGACCCAGTACTTC. The full variable domain, completed using reference TRBV5-1 and TRBJ2-5, is KAGVTQTPRYLIKTRGQQVTLSCSPISGHRSVSWYQQTPGQGLQFLFEYFSETQRNKGNFPGRFSGRQFSNSRSEMNVSTLELGDSALYLCASSLDSRGETQYFGPGTRLLVL.

This chain joins TRBV6-5 and TRBJ1-2, with D unresolved. The length of the CDR3 is 13 residues. Trimming stripped 2 bases from V and 0 bases from J, with 4 bases between. Germline assignment: CDR1 MNHEY and CDR2 SVGAGI. The CDR3 is CASSYQTNYGYTF. The CDR3 DNA reads as TGTGCCAGCAGTTACCAGACTAACTATGGCTACACCTTC.

This clone was observed a few times. The rearrangement links TRBV2 to TRBJ2-1, with 8 nucleotides matching TRBD1. Germline V gene data show CDR1 as SNHLY and CDR2 as FYNNEI. The J segment lost 6 bases and the V segment lost 3 bases, leaving 7 bases of the junction unmatched. The CDR3 consists of 15 residues. DNA of the CDR3: TGTGCCAGCAGTGAGACAGGGGTCAAGACCAATGAGCAGTTCTTC. Protein: CASSETGVKTNEQFF.

This chain uses TRBV7-9 with TRBJ2-7; 13 bases match TRBD2. In germline, CDR1 is SEHNR, CDR2 FQNEAQ (reference sequence). The CDR3 length is 16 residues. The ends lost 4 bases at V and 3 bases at J; junction bases unmatched: 6. The CDR3, as DNA: TGTGCCAGCAGCTCAAGCGGACTAGCGGGAGTCTACGAGCAGTACTTC. The encoded protein is CASSSSGLAGVYEQYF.

A few counts support this clone. V is TRBV29-1 and J is TRBJ1-6; TRBD1 might be the D (5 bases). The CDR3 consists of 13 residues. Per the germline V gene, CDR1 is SQVTM and CDR2 is ANQGSEA. V gave up 4 bases and J gave up 8 bases, with 12 bases separating them. Here the CDR3 reads CSVGGTADSPLHF. CDR3 bases: TGCAGCGTTGGAGGGACGGCAGATTCACCCCTCCACTTT.

The rearrangement joins TRBV11-3 to TRBJ2-2; D may be TRBD2 (6 bases). Germline V gene data show CDR1 as SGHNT and CDR2 as YENEEA. The CDR3 covers 14 residues. The V end was cut by 5 bases, the J end by 3 bases, with 10 bases between. The CDR3 DNA is TGTGCCAGCAGCCCGACTAGAGACACCGGGGAGCTGTTTTTT. The encoded protein is CASSPTRDTGELFF.

CDR3 amino acids: CASNPSDRNTEAFF. The DNA of the CDR3 is TGTGCCAGCAATCCCTCGGACAGGAACACTGAAGCTTTCTTT. The chain is built from TRBV27 and TRBJ1-1, with D possibly matching TRBD1 (6 bases). The CDR3 consists of 14 residues. Germline V gene lookup returns CDR1 MNHEY and CDR2 SMNVEV (reference sequence). V was trimmed by 7 bases and J by 1 base, leaving 13 bases between them.

The chain combines TRBV5-5 with TRBJ1-5; no definite D call. CDR1 and CDR2 (germline): SGHKS, YYEKEE (reference sequence). The V and J ends lost 1 base and 7 bases respectively, with 9 bases between them. The CDR3 covers 13 residues. The CDR3 region is CASSLSLGQPQHF. The CDR3 region has the DNA TGTGCCAGCAGCTTGAGCCTCGGGCAGCCCCAGCATTTT.